This is a list of T cell receptor beta chains from one sample in a study of CD8 T cells in ankylosing spondylitis. TCRdb ran MiXCR on the 5' RACE reads and lists one entry per CDR3 protein. This table has some 300,000 distinct CDR3 sequences, about 20% appearing once. The sample was blood, either unsorted or a sorted T cell fraction (not recorded which). All receptors come from a female donor with ankylosing spondylitis or in good health (not recorded which). Both conserved end residues are part of each CDR3. The order of the fields is D gene, J gene, V gene, clone size, CDR3 protein, CDR3 DNA. A D gene is named only where the DNA matches it firmly. Clone size is not always given. Where it is, it says once, few, many or a class for expanded clones.

.,TRBJ1-1,TRBV6-2/TRBV6-3,few,CASSYSTENTEAFF,TGTGCCAGCAGTTACTCCACGGAGAACACTGAAGCTTTCTTT
TRBD1,TRBJ2-1,TRBV29-1,many,CSVEGTGGYNEQFF,TGCAGCGTTGAAGGGACAGGGGGCTACAATGAGCAGTTCTTC
TRBD1,TRBJ2-1,TRBV20-1,.,CSAGGQGQLNEQFF,TGCAGTGCTGGGGGACAGGGCCAGCTCAATGAGCAGTTCTTC
TRBD1,TRBJ1-2,TRBV28,many,CASSPRDSRTRSNYGYTF,TGTGCCAGCAGTCCCCGGGACAGCCGCACTAGATCTAACTATGGCTACACCTTC
.,TRBJ2-5,TRBV7-8,.,CASSLRPLGETQYF,TGTGCCAGCAGCCTACGACCCTTGGGGGAGACCCAGTACTTC
TRBD2,TRBJ2-3,TRBV29-1,few,CSVARASGSITDTQYF,TGCAGCGTCGCCAGGGCTAGCGGGAGTATCACAGATACGCAGTATTTT
.,TRBJ2-7,TRBV7-3,.,CASSPTSSPSEEQYF,TGTGCCAGCAGCCCCACTAGCTCACCTTCTGAAGAGCAGTACTTC
.,TRBJ2-5,TRBV12-3/TRBV12-4,.,CASSLYLQETQYF,TGTGCCAGCAGTTTGTACTTACAAGAGACCCAGTACTTC
.,TRBJ1-1,TRBV5-5,few,CASSLDPSRGFLNTEAFF,TGTGCCAGCAGCTTGGATCCGTCCCGAGGGTTTTTGAACACTGAAGCTTTCTTT
TRBD2,TRBJ2-2,TRBV4-3,few,CASSQRALAGKGELFF,TGCGCCAGCAGCCAAAGGGCCCTAGCGGGGAAGGGGGAGCTGTTTTTT
.,TRBJ2-4,TRBV18,many,CASSPLADKNIQYF,TGTGCCAGCTCCCCCCTAGCAGACAAAAACATTCAGTACTTC
.,TRBJ2-5,TRBV29-1,many,CSVIGQQETQYF,TGCAGCGTAATAGGACAGCAAGAGACCCAGTACTTC
.,TRBJ2-3,TRBV20-1,few,CSARDTNRLGLITDTQYF,TGCAGTGCTAGAGATACCAATCGCCTGGGGCTGATAACAGATACGCAGTATTTT
.,TRBJ1-2,TRBV4-2,.,CASSQVGAEYGYTF,TGTGCCAGCAGCCAAGTGGGGGCAGAGTATGGCTACACCTTC
TRBD2,TRBJ2-5,TRBV25-1,.,CASSRGPSGKETQYF,TGTGCCAGCTCACGCGGGCCCAGCGGGAAGGAGACCCAGTACTTC
.,TRBJ2-7,TRBV25-1,.,CASRSGTYEQYF,TGTGCCAGCAGATCGGGGACCTACGAGCAGTACTTC
.,TRBJ2-1,TRBV29-1,few,CSVGGRQYNEQFF,TGCAGCGTTGGAGGGAGGCAATACAATGAGCAGTTCTTC
TRBD1,TRBJ2-1,TRBV6-2/TRBV6-3,many,CASSYSGQGLNEQFF,TGTGCCAGCAGTTACTCGGGACAGGGACTCAATGAGCAGTTCTTC
TRBD1,TRBJ2-5,TRBV24-1,.,CATSDSGQGKETQYF,TGTGCCACCAGTGATAGCGGACAGGGGAAAGAGACCCAGTACTTC
.,TRBJ1-1,TRBV3-1,.,CASSQDWATEAFF,TGTGCCAGCAGCCAAGATTGGGCCACTGAAGCTTTCTTT
.,TRBJ1-2,TRBV29-1,.,CSVEQVAVARYGYTF,TGCAGCGTTGAACAGGTGGCCGTCGCCCGCTATGGCTACACCTTC
TRBD2,TRBJ2-1,TRBV2,.,CASSVSGRAWNEQFF,TGTGCCAGCAGTGTGTCCGGGAGGGCCTGGAATGAGCAGTTCTTC
.,TRBJ2-1,TRBV12-3/TRBV12-4,few,CASSLGERFGQFF,TGTGCCAGCAGTTTAGGGGAGCGTTTCGGGCAGTTCTTC
TRBD1,TRBJ2-4,TRBV10-3,few,CAISGGGPGQYF,TGTGCCATCAGTGGAGGGGGCCCTGGACAGTACTTC
.,TRBJ2-3,TRBV29-1,few,CSVDTAGLSTDTQYF,TGCAGCGTTGATACTGCGGGCCTTAGCACAGATACGCAGTATTTT
.,TRBJ1-1,TRBV6-5,many,CASSYGVRGVWGTEAFF,TGTGCCAGCAGTTACGGCGTCAGGGGAGTGTGGGGCACTGAAGCTTTCTTT
TRBD2,TRBJ2-3,TRBV15,few,CATSRDSGGYTDTQYF,TGTGCCACCAGCAGAGATAGCGGGGGTTACACAGATACGCAGTATTTT
TRBD1,TRBJ2-5,TRBV19,.,CASSMGTGRETQYF,TGTGCCAGTAGTATGGGGACAGGGCGAGAGACCCAGTACTTC
.,TRBJ1-2,TRBV20-1,many,CSAQGSNYGYTF,TGCAGTGCCCAGGGCTCTAACTATGGCTACACCTTC
.,TRBJ2-3,TRBV7-8,.,CAVRPSYTDTQYF,TGTGCGGTTAGACCGTCCTACACAGATACGCAGTATTTT
TRBD2,TRBJ2-1,TRBV20-1,.,CSATKTGTRVIREQFF,TGCAGTGCTACCAAGACCGGGACTAGAGTTATTCGTGAGCAGTTCTTC
.,TRBJ1-2,TRBV7-8,.,CASSPSVGGYTF,TGTGCCAGCAGCCCGTCCGTGGGGGGCTACACCTTC
.,TRBJ2-1,TRBV29-1,few,CSVEVEQAPNEQFF,TGCAGCGTTGAAGTCGAGCAGGCTCCGAATGAGCAGTTCTTC
.,TRBJ1-6,TRBV3-1,.,CASSRGSNSPLHF,TGTGCCAGCAGCCGGGGGAGCAATTCACCCCTCCACTTT
TRBD1,TRBJ1-4,TRBV10-3,.,CAISKSGGAANEKLFF,TGTGCCATCAGTAAATCAGGGGGGGCGGCTAATGAAAAACTGTTTTTT
TRBD1,TRBJ2-1,TRBV10-3,many,CAYSGAGQGTDEQFF,TGTGCCTACTCGGGTGCGGGACAGGGCACCGATGAGCAGTTCTTC
.,TRBJ2-1,TRBV28,.,CASGMTGLNEQFF,TGTGCCAGCGGTATGACGGGTCTGAATGAGCAGTTCTTC
TRBD2,TRBJ2-3,TRBV6-5,few,CASSYLSGRATDTQYF,TGTGCCAGCAGTTACTTAAGCGGGAGGGCTACAGATACGCAGTATTTT
.,TRBJ1-5,TRBV6-2/TRBV6-3,.,CASSDWPGQPQHF,TGTGCCAGCAGTGACTGGCCCGGCCAGCCCCAGCATTTT
TRBD1,TRBJ2-5,TRBV29-1,few,CSVGGTGPETQYF,TGCAGCGTTGGCGGGACAGGGCCAGAGACCCAGTACTTC
TRBD2,TRBJ2-1,TRBV15,few,CATSRPGLVRNEQFF,TGTGCCACCAGCAGACCGGGACTAGTTAGAAATGAGCAGTTCTTC
.,TRBJ2-1,TRBV6-1,.,CASKTMGAERGDEQFF,TGTGCCAGCAAAACCATGGGGGCCGAGAGGGGCGATGAGCAGTTCTTC
.,TRBJ2-1,TRBV9,few,CASSSQGDPYNEQFF,TGTGCCAGCAGCTCCCAGGGTGATCCCTACAATGAGCAGTTCTTC
TRBD1,TRBJ2-6,TRBV12-3/TRBV12-4,few,CASSFNRGLDVLTF,TGTGCCAGCAGTTTTAACAGGGGTCTTGACGTCCTGACTTTC
TRBD1,TRBJ2-1,TRBV27,few,CASSPGTGGFHEQFF,TGTGCCAGCAGCCCTGGGACAGGGGGGTTCCATGAGCAGTTCTTC
TRBD2,TRBJ2-1,TRBV20-1,.,CSARSGGNEQFF,TGCAGTGCCCGTAGCGGGGGAAATGAGCAGTTCTTC
.,TRBJ2-1,TRBV4-2,.,CASSQGDRSQSSYNEQFF,TGTGCCAGCAGCCAAGGGGACCGTAGCCAGAGCTCCTACAATGAGCAGTTCTTC
.,TRBJ1-1,TRBV29-1,many,CSLTRTERSTEAFF,TGCAGCCTGACCCGGACAGAACGGAGTACTGAAGCTTTCTTT